This T cell receptor beta chain was retrieved from a study of T cell responses to AZD1222 COVID-19 vaccine. Comments on this clone: Its antigen is unidentified.

This CDR3 has 15 amino acids. V shed 7 bases, J shed 6 bases, and the junction held 10 bases outside the gene matches. Germline V gene lookup returns CDR1 MNHEY and CDR2 SVGAGI. General study points: Reports say nearly half of spike-specific TCRs go after unmutated variant regions. Clonal diversity may have been underestimated in mostly white British donors. Rises in breadth and depth of Spike-specific TCRs came after two AZD1222 doses. Researchers report vaccine-associated CD4 TCRs spanning spike, with dominance at 160-218 and 743-854.

TCRdb's table, derived via immunoSEQ multiplex PCR, lists solely in-frame clones and lacks some. Among some 120,000 clones listed, around 90% were seen once. The receptor comes from an adult in good health. The sequenced sample was peripheral blood, obtained on day 0 of AZD1222 vaccination. The chain uses TRBV6-5 and TRBJ2-3, with 10 positions matching TRBD2. The CDR3 spells CASKGTSALSDTQYF. The DNA of the CDR3 is TGTGCCAGCAAGGGGACTAGCGCTCTTTCGGATACGCAGTATTTT.